The clone carrying this TCR beta chain is a singleton in its sample. This specimen belongs to a study of blood T cell repertoires in COVID-19. In the study overall: Spain, Italy and the United States supplied samples that represented acute and convalescent COVID-19. PBMCs, B-cell-depleted T cells, or T cells were the source of the cDNA or gDNA that made up the material.

Under the authors' procedure: Estimation of nucleated cell counts was performed using reference gene primer amplification. The assay was immunoSEQ multiplex PCR, and TCRdb's table has in-frame clones only and misses some. The V and J calls and the clone size are those of that table, but D and trimming were determined from the DNA. This sample has under 350,000 clones, with roughly 89% found just once. The age range of participants was about 18 to 89 years, with residence in about two dozen US areas. The sequenced material came from PBMCs or T cells enriched from blood (not recorded which). This TCR came from a woman between 40 and 55 years old who had recovered from COVID-19.

As DNA, the CDR3 is TGCAGCTCTGGGGGGGGTTTGGGCTACACCTTC. It translates to CSSGGGLGYTF. The gene calls are TRBV29-1 and TRBJ1-2; the D gene is possibly TRBD1 (5 bases). V was shortened by 8 bases and J by 8 bases, with 15 bases between the two germline ends. The germline V gene encodes CDR1 SQVTM and CDR2 ANQGSEA. This CDR3 has 11 residues.